The clone carrying this T cell receptor beta chain was seen a handful of times. The second PCR ran about 6 to 12 cycles with a sample-barcoded 5' primer and J-beta primers. Each cDNA molecule was tagged by a template-switch adaptor that had 12 random nucleotides. TCRdb used MiXCR to reprocess the 5' RACE reads, holding one entry per CDR3 protein. Of about 1.6 million distinct CDR3 sequences detected, about 32% appear once; the ten largest clones hold roughly 12%. This specimen belongs to a study of blood T cells in healthy people across ages. CDR1 DFQATT and CDR2 SNEGSKA come from the germline V gene (reference sequence). The CDR3 loop spans 16 amino acids. V shed 1 base and J 2 bases; nucleotides not matched to a gene: 7. The amount of total RNA extracted per sample was at least 6 micrograms.

The sequencing sample was made of blood. The chain has TRBV20-1 and TRBJ2-3; 9 positions agree with TRBD2. The source is a woman younger than 45 in good health. The CDR3 nucleotides read TGCAGTGCTAGAGCGGTAGCGGGGGTTAACACAGATACGCAGTATTTT. This translates into CSARAVAGVNTDTQYF.